The 10 T cell receptor beta chains listed next were all sequenced from one sample in a study of control samples from healthy donors and cancer patients. Some clones are missing from TCRdb's copy, which holds only in-frame ones; the method was immunoSEQ multiplex PCR. The table includes 70,000 to 75,000 clones, about nine tenths detected once. The sequencing input was PBMCs. The receptor source for this set is a man between 60 and 75 years old with lung cancer.

This chain joins TRBV5-5 and TRBJ2-3, with TRBD1 matching 9 bases. The germline V gene has CDR1 SGHKS and CDR2 YYEKEE (reference sequence). The CDR3 spans 16 residues. J gave up 4 bases and V 3 bases, and 9 bases lay outside the gene matches. DNA of the CDR3: TGTGCCAGCAGCTCATTTCGGACAGGGGAGGCAGATACGCAGTATTTT. Its translation: CASSSFRTGEADTQYF.

The rearrangement joins TRBV6-5 to TRBJ2-7, with TRBD1 as a possible D gene (7 bases). This CDR3 is 15 amino acids long. Between the trimmed V and J ends, which lost 6 bases and 0 bases, there was a span of 15 bases. Germline V gene lookup returns CDR1 MNHEY and CDR2 SVGAGI. In DNA, the CDR3 is TGTGCCAGCAGCCTTTACAGGGGACTCTCCTACGAGCAGTACGTC. Translating it yields CASSLYRGLSYEQYV.

This chain uses TRBV7-8 with TRBJ1-5, with D perhaps TRBD1 (5 bases). CDR1 SGHVS and CDR2 FQNEAQ come from the germline V gene. The CDR3 is 16 amino acids. Trimming cost V 5 bases and J 4 bases, with 18 bases left between them. The CDR3: CASSASRGGLNQPQHF. DNA for the CDR3: TGTGCCAGCAGCGCAAGCCGCGGGGGATTGAATCAGCCCCAGCATTTT. The whole variable domain, filled in from reference TRBV7-8 and TRBJ1-5, reads GAGVSQSPRYKVAKRGQDVALRCDPISGHVSLFWYQQALGQGPEFLTYFQNEAQLDKSGLPSDRFFAERPEGSVSTLKIQRTQQEDSAVYLCASSASRGGLNQPQHFGDGTRLSIL.

CDR3 region: CASSFAQGASEKLFF. The CDR3 DNA is TGTGCCAGCAGCTTCGCACAGGGAGCGAGTGAAAAACTGTTTTTT. The rearrangement joins TRBV11-1 to TRBJ1-4, with a tentative D call TRBD1 (6 bases). Trimming left V 3 bases short and J 7 bases short, with 15 bases between. Per germline, CDR1 SGHAT and CDR2 FQDESV (reference sequence). The CDR3 is 15 amino acids.

This clone was seen more than once but under ten times. The V and J genes are TRBV4-2 and TRBJ1-6; a possible D gene is TRBD1 (5 bases). V was clipped by 0 bases and J by 12 bases, with 24 bases between them. The CDR3 runs 18 residues. Germline loops: CDR1 LGHNA, CDR2 YNFKEQ. The DNA of the CDR3 is TGTGCCAGCAGCCAAGACCTTGGCGGAGACAGCGCTTCTAAACCCCTCCACTTT. It codes for CASSQDLGGDSASKPLHF.

This chain connects TRBV7-2 to TRBJ2-7; D remains unclear. Looked up from germline, CDR1 is SGHTA and CDR2 is FQGNSA. Trimming shortened V by 4 bases and J by 3 bases, and 4 bases separated the two germline ends. There are 11 residues in the CDR3. CDR3 nucleotides: TGTGCCAGCAGCTCTTACTACGAGCAGTACTTC. Encoded protein: CASSSYYEQYF.

The chain is built from TRBV29-1 and TRBJ2-2, with 7 bases identical to TRBD1. CDR3 length: 14 residues. Trimming removed 4 bases from V and 6 bases from J; junction bases left unmatched: 8. CDR1 is SQVTM and CDR2 is ANQGSEA in the germline V gene. This CDR3 reads CSVVGQMVPGELFF. CDR3 nucleotides: TGCAGCGTTGTGGGACAGATGGTTCCCGGGGAGCTGTTTTTT.

This clone was detected once. V is TRBV7-9 and J is TRBJ2-2; tentative D call: TRBD2 (6 bases). This CDR3 contains 14 residues. Germline V gives CDR1 SEHNR, CDR2 FQNEAQ (reference sequence). Trimming stripped 4 bases from V and 6 bases from J, with 12 bases between. The CDR3 region is CASSSTSSAGELFF. In nucleotides, the CDR3 is TGTGCCAGCAGCTCCACCTCTAGCGCCGGGGAGCTGTTTTTT.

V and J are TRBV9 and TRBJ2-1; 8 nucleotides match TRBD1. Per germline, CDR1 SGDLS and CDR2 YYNGEE. Trimming at V came to 0 bases and at J to 5 bases, leaving 7 bases not matched to a gene. CDR3 size: 16 residues. The chain's CDR3 is CASSVGQGLGDNEQFF. DNA of the CDR3: TGTGCCAGCAGCGTAGGACAGGGGTTAGGGGACAATGAGCAGTTCTTC.

This clone showed up just once. V is TRBV30 and J is TRBJ2-3; 7 bases are shared with TRBD2. CDR1 GTSNPN and CDR2 SVGIG come from the germline V gene (reference sequence). V was pared by 0 bases and J by 8 bases, with 5 bases of the junction left unmatched. This CDR3 has 13 amino acids. Written as DNA, the CDR3 is TGTGCCTGGAGTGTGGGGGAGGGAGGTACGCAGTATTTT. It specifies CAWSVGEGGTQYF.